This entry lists 21 T cell receptor beta chains sequenced from one sample in a study of response to subunit inactivated influenza vaccine (dated by TCRdb to the late 2010s). Libraries came from RT-PCR. TCRdb lists the instrument as Illumina HiSeq 2500. Starting from the raw public reads, TCRdb applied fastp trimming at Q25, assembled clones with MiXCR and retained in-frame beta chains. Entries that share a CDR3 protein sequence are merged under the most common genes and DNA. In this sample the table shows fewer than 250,000 distinct CDR3 sequences, 13% to 15% of which occur a single time. Of the sample, 20% to 30% is held by the ten largest clones. Sequenced material: CD8+ T cells sorted from PBMCs, taken about 5 days after vaccination. Receptors were obtained from a man aged 45-65 years who received an inactivated influenza vaccine. Donor details come from another sample of the same person, matched by shared clones.

This clonotype has a handful of counts. The genes are TRBV5-6 and TRBJ2-3; the match to TRBD1 covers 9 bases. Germline lookup yields CDR1 SGHDT and CDR2 YYEEEE. Trimming at V came to 7 bases and at J to 3 bases, leaving 6 bases not matched to a gene. The CDR3 has 14 amino acids. The CDR3 DNA reads TGTGCCAGCTCTGGCGGGACAGGGACAGATACGCAGTATTTT. Translating it yields CASSGGTGTDTQYF.

CDR3 amino acids: CSARDWVGDGYTF. DNA for the CDR3: TGCAGTGCTAGAGATTGGGTGGGGGATGGCTACACCTTC. The rearrangement links TRBV20-1 to TRBJ1-2; tentative D call: TRBD1 (5 bases). Germline values: CDR1 DFQATT, CDR2 SNEGSKA (reference sequence). The CDR3 runs to 13 residues. The ends were cut back, 0 bases at V and 6 bases at J, with 11 bases in the middle.

This clonotype was recorded at least ten times. The V call is TRBV5-1, the J call TRBJ2-1; 11 bases align to TRBD1. CDR1 SGHRS and CDR2 YFSETQ come from the germline V gene. This CDR3 contains 15 residues. Unmatched junction bases numbered 11, after V lost 0 bases and J lost 15 bases. CDR3 sequence (DNA): TGCGCCAGCAGCTTGGGATGGGACAGGGGGAACCCGCGGTTCTTC. Amino acid sequence: CASSLGWDRGNPRFF.

The chain couples TRBV5-5 to TRBJ1-3, with 7 bases identical to TRBD1. The CDR3 has 18 amino acids. V was clipped by 4 bases and J by 0 bases; unmatched bases: 13. Looked up from germline, CDR1 is SGHKS and CDR2 is YYEKEE (reference sequence). CDR3 region: CASSKGQPFSLSGNTIYF. In nucleotides, the CDR3 is TGTGCCAGCAGCAAGGGACAGCCGTTTTCCCTCTCTGGAAACACCATATATTTT.

In its sample, this clonotype was seen a few times. The chain recombines TRBV12-3 or TRBV12-4 with TRBJ1-1; no clear D gene. V lost 2 bases and J 0 bases, leaving 7 bases between the germline ends. The CDR3 runs 14 residues. CDR3 nucleotide sequence: TGTGCCAGCAGTTTAACCCGGATGAACACTGAAGCTTTCTTT. Its translation: CASSLTRMNTEAFF.

CDR3 region: CASRGGLGTGELFF. The CDR3 bases are TGTGCCAGCAGAGGGGGCCTTGGCACCGGGGAGCTGTTTTTT. The gene calls are TRBV7-6 and TRBJ2-2, with TRBD1 matching over 7 bases. The CDR3 consists of 14 residues. V gave up 6 bases and J gave up 4 bases; unmatched junction bases: 5. Germline assignment: CDR1 SGHVS and CDR2 FNYEAQ. The full variable domain, completed using reference TRBV7-6 and TRBJ2-2, is GAGVSQSPRYKVTKRGQDVALRCDPISGHVSLYWYRQALGQGPEFLTYFNYEAQQDKSGLPNDRFSAERPEGSISTLTIQRTEQRDSAMYRCASRGGLGTGELFFGEGSRLTVL.

This clonotype has more than one count but fewer than ten. DNA for the CDR3: TGCGCCAGCAGCCACAGACAGGATTACAATGAGCAGTTCTTC. Protein product: CASSHRQDYNEQFF. This rearrangement joins TRBV4-3 to TRBJ2-1; the D gene is possibly TRBD1 (6 bases). The CDR3 loop spans 14 amino acids. Trimming stripped 3 bases from V and 4 bases from J, with 10 bases between. Per germline, CDR1 LGHNA and CDR2 YSLEER.

The rearrangement links TRBV29-1 to TRBJ1-2, with a weak D call TRBD1 (6 bases). Germline CDR1 SQVTM, CDR2 ANQGSEA. V lost 4 bases and J lost 7, with 10 bases in between. The CDR3 has 11 residues. Written as DNA, the CDR3 is TGCAGCGTTGGGAGGGGGGCTGGCTACACCTTC. It translates to CSVGRGAGYTF.

This clonotype was counted only a few times. V and J are TRBV2 and TRBJ2-1; D might be TRBD2 (6 bases). V dropped 5 bases and J dropped 5 bases, with 13 bases sitting between them. The CDR3 runs to 14 residues. Germline CDR1 reads SNHLY; CDR2 reads FYNNEI. CDR3: CASSTGTGHNEQFF. In DNA, the CDR3 is TGTGCCAGCAGTACCGGGACTGGCCACAATGAGCAGTTCTTC.

The V gene is TRBV4-2, the J gene TRBJ2-6, with D possibly matching TRBD2 (7 bases). CDR3 length: 18 amino acids. Trimming took off 0 bases at V and 2 bases at J, with 14 bases between the two ends. Germline V lookup: CDR1 LGHNA, CDR2 YNFKEQ. In DNA, the CDR3 is TGTGCCAGCAGCCAAGATCAAATCGGGGGGCCTGGGGCCAACGTCCTGACTTTC. Protein: CASSQDQIGGPGANVLTF.

This clonotype was picked up a small number of times. This chain links TRBV6-5 with TRBJ2-5; D may be TRBD1 or TRBD2 (5 bases each). The CDR3 consists of 14 residues. Germline assignment: CDR1 MNHEY and CDR2 SVGAGI. The V and J ends lost 0 bases and 4 bases respectively, with 9 bases between them. CDR3 in DNA: TGTGCCAGCAGTTACTCGGGACCCGTAGAGACCCAGTACTTC. Translation: CASSYSGPVETQYF.

This clonotype showed up just a few times. The gene calls are TRBV5-1 and TRBJ2-7, with 7 bases that match TRBD1. Per germline, CDR1 SGHRS and CDR2 YFSETQ. With 0 bases clipped from V and 0 bases from J, the junction kept 9 bases outside the gene matches. The CDR3 consists of 17 residues. The CDR3 protein is CASSLGLGQAYSYEQYF. The CDR3 DNA sequence: TGCGCCAGCAGCTTGGGGCTCGGACAGGCCTACTCCTACGAGCAGTACTTC.

This clonotype was detected a few times. The J gene is TRBJ1-5, the V gene TRBV27; D not certain. The CDR3 sequence is 16 residues long. Germline lookup yields CDR1 MNHEY and CDR2 SMNVEV (reference sequence). Trimming removed 6 bases at V and 0 bases at J, with 15 bases between. CDR3 sequence: CASSRNGGNSNQPQHF. The CDR3 DNA sequence: TGTGCCAGCAGCCGGAACGGTGGTAATAGCAATCAGCCCCAGCATTTT.

J is TRBJ2-7 and V is TRBV27; 8 nucleotides line up with TRBD2. The CDR3 has 14 amino acids. Germline CDR1 and CDR2: MNHEY and SMNVEV (reference sequence). With 3 bases clipped from V and 1 base from J, the junction kept 2 bases outside the gene matches. For the CDR3, the DNA is TGTGCCAGCAGTTTGGTAGCGGGATCCTACGAGCAGTACTTC. Protein product: CASSLVAGSYEQYF.

There are a few counts of this clonotype. V usage is TRBV27 and J usage is TRBJ1-2; TRBD1 matches at 9 bases. This CDR3 has 13 residues. V lost 6 bases, J lost 8 bases, and 7 bases stayed unmatched. Germline CDR1 is MNHEY and CDR2 is SMNVEV (reference sequence). Here the CDR3 DNA reads TGTGCCAGCAGATCGGGACAGGGTTTAGGCTACACCTTC. This gives the protein CASRSGQGLGYTF.

The chain employs TRBV12-3 or TRBV12-4 and TRBJ2-7, with D unresolved. The CDR3 consists of 15 residues. Trimming removed 5 bases at V and 3 bases at J, with 17 bases between. The CDR3 DNA reads TGTGCCAGCAGTGGGTGGGTCTCGGCTAGCTACGAGCAGTACTTC. It specifies CASSGWVSASYEQYF.

This chain joins TRBV4-3 and TRBJ2-3; the D gene is possibly TRBD1 (7 bases). Trimming pared 0 bases from V and 5 bases from J, leaving 15 bases between. This CDR3 is 16 amino acids long. Per germline, CDR1 LGHNA and CDR2 YSLEER. As DNA, the CDR3 is TGCGCCAGCAGCCAAGATTGGACAGGAGGGTTAGATACGCAGTATTTT. Translation: CASSQDWTGGLDTQYF.

The gene calls are TRBV20-1 and TRBJ2-1, with D unclear. Trimming took off 3 bases at V and 5 bases at J, with 11 bases between the two ends. Per the germline V gene, CDR1 is DFQATT and CDR2 is SNEGSKA (reference sequence). CDR3 length: 13 amino acids. In DNA form, the CDR3 reads TGCAGTGCTAGTTACGTCCGGGACAATGAGCAGTTCTTC. This encodes CSASYVRDNEQFF.

To note about this clonotype: At one end the junction does not follow the germline gene, possibly because of a read error. The rearrangement uses TRBV30 and TRBJ1-2; D is perhaps TRBD1 (5 bases). CDR3 length equals 13 residues. Germline assignment: CDR1 GTSNPN and CDR2 SVGIG (reference sequence). DNA for the CDR3: TGTGCCTGGAGGACATACAGCAACCGGGGCTGCACCTTC. This gives the protein CAWRTYSNRGCTF.

This clonotype was observed a handful of times. The rearrangement links TRBV11-2 to TRBJ1-4; TRBD1 matches 7 bases. Trimming cost V 4 bases and J 6 bases; bases outside gene matches: 5. The CDR3 is 14 residues long. Germline V gene sequence: CDR1 SGHAT, CDR2 FQNNGV. The CDR3 DNA is TGTGCCAGCAGCTCGGGACAGTTGCATGAAAAACTGTTTTTT. Encoded protein: CASSSGQLHEKLFF.

This clonotype was seen more than once but under ten times. This chain links TRBV11-1 with TRBJ2-1; 11 positions match TRBD2. This CDR3 contains 19 residues. The germline V gene has CDR1 SGHAT and CDR2 FQDESV (reference sequence). V was pared by 5 bases and J by 2 bases, with 14 bases of the junction left unmatched. CDR3 nucleotide sequence: TGTGCCAGCAGCCTGCCGACTAGCGGGACATTCCCCCCCTACAATGAGCAGTTCTTC. As protein: CASSLPTSGTFPPYNEQFF.